This TCR beta chain is from a study of shared clonotypes between healthy human individuals. Study overall: Samples came from a couple of female and a few male donors aged 18 to 49. The plates for each donor numbered three CD4 naive, three CD4 memory, two CD8 naive and one CD8 memory. Findings and limits, study-wide: Clonotypes shared by all four sorted-subset donors had higher generation probabilities than non-shared clonotypes.

Germline V gene sequence: CDR1 SGHDT, CDR2 YYEEEE. There are 16 residues in the CDR3. V lost 4 bases and J lost 4; bases outside the gene matches: 12. On this clone: Antigen: not known.

Naive CD8 cells comprised CD45RO-negative, CCR7-positively selected cells, excluding terminally differentiated effector memory CD45RA+ cells. Each cell subset's genomic DNA was divided evenly among several immunoSEQ plates. The protocol was immunoSEQ multiplex PCR, while the TCRdb copy is restricted to in-frame clones and leaves out a portion. This repertoire shows fewer than 800,000 clones, approximately 90% found once; its top ten account for 24%. This sequence originates from a man younger than 45 in good health. V and J are TRBV5-6 and TRBJ2-7; TRBD1 matches 9 bases. The source material was naive CD8+ T cells sorted from blood. The CDR3 bases are TGTGCCAGCAGCCCGAGGACAGGGGTCTTAATGTACGAGCAGTACTTC. Amino acids: CASSPRTGVLMYEQYF. Supplemented by reference TRBV5-6 and TRBJ2-7, the full variable domain reads DAGVTQSPTHLIKTRGQQVTLRCSPKSGHDTVSWYQQALGQGPQFIFQYYEEEERQRGNFPDRFSGHQFPNYSSELNVNALLLGDSALYLCASSPRTGVLMYEQYFGPGTRLTVT.